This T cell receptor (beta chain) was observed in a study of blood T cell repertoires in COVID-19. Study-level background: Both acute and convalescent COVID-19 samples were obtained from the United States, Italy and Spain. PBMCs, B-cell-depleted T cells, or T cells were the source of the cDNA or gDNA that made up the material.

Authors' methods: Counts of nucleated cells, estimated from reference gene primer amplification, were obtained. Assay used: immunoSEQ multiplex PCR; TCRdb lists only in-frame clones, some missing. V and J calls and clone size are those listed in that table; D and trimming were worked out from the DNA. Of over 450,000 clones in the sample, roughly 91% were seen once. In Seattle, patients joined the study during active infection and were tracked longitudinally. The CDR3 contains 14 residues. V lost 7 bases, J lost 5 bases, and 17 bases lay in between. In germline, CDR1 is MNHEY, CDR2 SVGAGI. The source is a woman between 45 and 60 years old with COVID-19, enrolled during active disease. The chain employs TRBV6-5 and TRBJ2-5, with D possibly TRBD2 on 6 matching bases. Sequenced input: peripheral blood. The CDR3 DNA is TGTGCCAGCATCCTGACTAGGGGTGGGGAGACCCAGTACTTC. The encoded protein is CASILTRGGETQYF.